This is a list of T cell receptor beta chains from one sample in a study of cytomegalovirus exposure and HLA in healthy donors. Sequencing used immunoSEQ multiplex PCR; TCRdb keeps in-frame clones, though not all of them. There are about 260,000 clones in the sample; less than 95% occur only once, and just over 3% lies in the top ten. The material sequenced was PBMCs. The receptors derive from a woman in her thirties in good health and CMV-seronegative. Each CDR3 is given with its conserved first and last residue. The D gene is left open where the match is weak. A clone size is listed for some rows: how often the clone was seen (once, few, many), or a class if it is expanded.

V: TRBV7-9
J: TRBJ2-1
D: TRBD2
size: -
DNA: TGTGCCAGCAGCTTAGGTGCTAGCGGGCTGAACAATGAGCAGTTCTTC
CDR3: CASSLGASGLNNEQFF

V: TRBV11-2
J: TRBJ1-2
D: -
size: -
DNA: TGTGCCAGCAGCTTAGGGACAGCTTATGGCTACACCTTC
CDR3: CASSLGTAYGYTF

V: TRBV4-3
J: TRBJ2-2
D: TRBD2
size: -
DNA: TGCGCCAGCAGCCCCAAGAGGTTCCAACTAGCGGGAGCTACTGGGGAGCTGTTTTTT
CDR3: CASSPKRFQLAGATGELFF

V: TRBV9
J: TRBJ1-1
D: -
size: -
DNA: TGTGCCAGCAGCGTAGCCGGGACAACCATGAACACTGAAGCTTTCTTT
CDR3: CASSVAGTTMNTEAFF

V: TRBV9
J: TRBJ2-5
D: -
size: -
DNA: TGTGCCAGCAGCCCTAGTCTGAGGGGGCAAGAGACCCAGTACTTC
CDR3: CASSPSLRGQETQYF

V: TRBV2
J: TRBJ1-3
D: -
size: -
DNA: TGTGCCAGCAGTCCCACCGGGACGCGGAAGATGAGGACTGGAAACACCATATATTTT
CDR3: CASSPTGTRKMRTGNTIYF

V: TRBV19
J: TRBJ2-7
D: -
size: -
DNA: TGTGCCAGTAGTATCGGTAGTGGCGAGCAGTACTTC
CDR3: CASSIGSGEQYF

V: TRBV11-2
J: TRBJ2-7
D: -
size: -
DNA: TGTGCCAGCAGTCCAGGGTTAACCTACGAGCAGTACTTC
CDR3: CASSPGLTYEQYF

V: TRBV10-3
J: TRBJ2-7
D: TRBD2
size: few
DNA: TGTGCCATCAGTGCTCCGGGACTAACATACGAGCAGTACTTC
CDR3: CAISAPGLTYEQYF

V: TRBV28
J: TRBJ2-3
D: -
size: -
DNA: TGTGCCAGCAGTTTGCTAGGAGGGAGCACAGATACGCAGTATTTT
CDR3: CASSLLGGSTDTQYF

V: TRBV5-1
J: TRBJ2-1
D: -
size: -
DNA: TGCGCCAGCAGCTTGGCTGGGGCCGGGTACAATGAGCAGTTCTTC
CDR3: CASSLAGAGYNEQFF

V: TRBV6-5
J: TRBJ1-1
D: TRBD1
size: once
DNA: TGTGCCAGCAGGACAGGGGCTTTCCTTGTTGGTGAAGCTTTCTTT
CDR3: CASRTGAFLVGEAFF

V: TRBV7-2
J: TRBJ2-1
D: TRBD2
size: -
DNA: TGTGCCAGCAGCTTAGACGCGGGAGCCTACAATGAGCAGTTCTTC
CDR3: CASSLDAGAYNEQFF

V: TRBV4-2
J: TRBJ2-2
D: TRBD2
size: -
DNA: TGTGCCAGCAGCAAAAGGACTAGCGGGACCACCGGGGAGCTGTTTTTT
CDR3: CASSKRTSGTTGELFF